This TCR beta chain stems from a study of OX40 agonist ivuxolimab in advanced cancers. Study overall: It was ivuxolimab, an agonistic anti-OX40 (CD134) antibody, that patients were treated with. Partial responses were achieved by three patients, one with hepatocellular carcinoma and two with cutaneous melanoma.

V dropped 3 bases and J dropped 5; count of bases not matched to a gene: 13. This CDR3 spans 17 amino acids. Looked up from germline, CDR1 is ENHRY and CDR2 is SYGVKD. Assay: immunoSEQ multiplex PCR; the TCRdb copy retains only in-frame clones and omits some. Of tens of thousands of clones in the sample, approximately 93% are singletons; the top ten hold approximately 20%. This TCR was sampled from an adult with an advanced solid tumor such as melanoma, head and neck, liver or kidney cancer. Sample: CD4+ or CD8+ T cells sorted from blood, taken in a trial of the OX40 agonist ivuxolimab. This rearrangement joins TRBV10-3 to TRBJ1-2; 9 bases are a match to TRBD1. CDR3 protein: CAISDFDRGSGDYGYTF. CDR3 coding DNA: TGTGCCATCAGTGACTTCGACAGGGGGTCCGGGGATTATGGCTACACCTTC.